The 13 T cell receptor beta chains given below trace back to one sample, sequenced in a study of regulatory T cells in long-lasting Graves disease. Time point specified: newly diagnosed GD, antithyroid drugs for less than 3 months. Following extraction of RNA from PBMCs, that RNA was used to make the TCR library. Libraries of TCR beta came from iRepertoire HTBI primers plus Arm-PCR of CDR3 regions. One entry per CDR3 protein results from TCRdb running MiXCR on the multiplex PCR reads. Here the sample spans approximately 230,000 distinct CDR3 sequences, about 16% being singletons. The sequenced sample was peripheral blood mononuclear cells (PBMCs), obtained at new diagnosis, from a patient treated with antithyroid drugs. These receptors all stem from a female donor with Graves disease.

Comments on this clonotype: This likely came from a read error, as a far larger clone is one base away. This chain connects TRBV11-2 to TRBJ2-1; D may be TRBD1 (5 bases). CDR3 length: 14 residues. CDR1 and CDR2 from the germline V gene are SGHAT and FQNNGV. CDR3 in amino acids: CVSSLARVGNEQFF. CDR3 DNA sequence: TGTGTCAGCAGCTTAGCCAGGGTAGGGAATGAGCAGTTCTTC.

The rearrangement joins TRBV5-4 to TRBJ1-2; D is ambiguous. Trimming left V 0 bases short and J 4 bases short, with 10 bases between. Germline V lookup: CDR1 SGHNT, CDR2 YYREEE (reference sequence). This CDR3 comprises 14 residues. This chain's CDR3 is CASSLGGTSYGYTF. The CDR3 coding sequence is TGTGCCAGCAGCTTGGGCGGTACTAGCTATGGCTACACCTTC. Full variable domain (remainder filled in from reference TRBV5-4 and TRBJ1-2): ETGVTQSPTHLIKTRGQQVTLRCSSQSGHNTVSWYQQALGQGPQFIFQYYREEENGRGNFPPRFSGLQFPNYSSELNVNALELDDSALYLCASSLGGTSYGYTFGSGTRLTVV.

About this clonotype: Relative to the germline gene, one junction end is altered; a read error may explain this. V usage is TRBV27 and J usage is TRBJ2-1; 9 nucleotides agree with TRBD2. The CDR3 runs to 15 residues. CDR1 MNHEY and CDR2 SMNVEV come from the germline V gene (reference sequence). In DNA, the CDR3 is TGTGCCAGCGGTTTTCAAAGCGGGAGGAGCAATGAGCAGTTCTTC. It translates to CASGFQSGRSNEQFF.

This clonotype occurred a few times. The V and J genes are TRBV16 and TRBJ2-7; 9 nucleotides agree with TRBD1. Per the germline V gene, CDR1 is KGHSY and CDR2 is FQNENV. Trimming took 8 bases from V and 4 from J; bases not matched to a gene: 9. The CDR3 contains 14 residues. Written as DNA, the CDR3 is TGTGCCAGCTCCATACGGACAGGGGCGTACGAGCAGTACTTC. Protein product: CASSIRTGAYEQYF.

This clonotype was seen repeatedly, ten times or more. The chain uses TRBV18 and TRBJ2-6; 12 bases match TRBD1. V was clipped by 0 bases and J by 4 bases; unmatched bases: 4. The germline V gene has CDR1 KGHSH and CDR2 LQKENI. The CDR3 runs 18 residues. Here the CDR3 reads CASSPPGQGAWGANVLTF. The CDR3 nucleotides are TGTGCCAGCTCACCACCGGGACAGGGGGCCTGGGGGGCCAACGTCCTGACTTTC.

There are many counts of this clonotype. The chain carries TRBV6-5 and TRBJ2-7; 9 bases are a match to TRBD2. CDR3 length: 15 amino acids. In germline, CDR1 is MNHEY, CDR2 SVGAGI. Unmatched junction bases numbered 5, after V lost 3 bases and J lost 2 bases. The DNA for the CDR3 is TGTGCCAGCAGTTATACTTCTAGCGGGACCTACGAGCAGTACTTC. Translating gives CASSYTSSGTYEQYF.

This clonotype has a count of ten or more. J is TRBJ1-2 and V is TRBV12-3 or TRBV12-4, with TRBD1 matching over 8 bases. Trimming removed 3 bases from V and 6 bases from J; junction bases left unmatched: 9. The CDR3 has 15 amino acids. The DNA of the CDR3 is TGTGCCAGCAGTTTGGCCCTACAGGGGGTCGATGGCTACACCTTC. As protein: CASSLALQGVDGYTF.

In its sample, this clonotype was seen a few times. The chain recombines TRBV5-6 with TRBJ1-4; D is uncertain. The germline CDR1 and CDR2 sequences are SGHDT and YYEEEE. This CDR3 has 13 amino acids. The V and J ends lost 0 bases and 6 bases respectively, with 6 bases between them. The CDR3 protein is CASSLGPHEKLFF. CDR3 in DNA: TGTGCCAGCAGCTTGGGACCACATGAAAAACTGTTTTTT.

This clonotype was observed at least ten times. This chain joins TRBV5-1 and TRBJ2-5; TRBD2 might be the D (6 bases). The germline V gene encodes CDR1 SGHRS and CDR2 YFSETQ. Trimming left V 3 bases short and J 2 bases short, with 11 bases between. The CDR3 is made up of 14 amino acids. The CDR3 DNA reads as TGCGCCAGCAGCTCCAGCGCGGGACAAGAGACCCAGTACTTC. The encoded protein is CASSSSAGQETQYF.

This clonotype was detected many times. This chain connects TRBV30 to TRBJ1-1; D not certain. V was cut by 0 bases and J by 0 bases, with 11 bases left in between. Germline CDR1 and CDR2: GTSNPN and SVGIG (reference sequence). The CDR3 loop spans 15 amino acids. The CDR3 spells CAWSVGREMNTEAFF. CDR3 in DNA: TGTGCCTGGAGTGTGGGAAGGGAGATGAACACTGAAGCTTTCTTT.

The J gene is TRBJ1-2, the V gene TRBV7-9; TRBD1 agrees at 8 bases. The V gene's germline CDR1 is SEHNR and CDR2 FQNEAQ (reference sequence). The ends lost 4 bases at V and 7 bases at J; junction bases unmatched: 14. The CDR3 contains 16 residues. CDR3 sequence reads: CASSSHLKTGAAGYTF. Here the CDR3 DNA reads TGTGCCAGCAGCTCCCATCTGAAGACAGGGGCGGCTGGCTACACCTTC.

This clonotype was picked up many times. CDR3 coding DNA: TGTGCCAGCAGCTTCACCCCGGGGGACCAAGCTTTCTTT. Translation: CASSFTPGDQAFF. The gene calls are TRBV3-1 and TRBJ1-1, with D perhaps matching TRBD1 (5 bases). Per germline, CDR1 LGHDT and CDR2 YNNKEL (reference sequence). CDR3 length equals 13 residues. Trimming took off 5 bases at V and 9 bases at J, with 16 bases between the two ends.

This clonotype showed up just a few times. The J gene is TRBJ2-4, the V gene TRBV28; perhaps TRBD2 as D (7 bases). The CDR3 is 16 residues long. Germline loops: CDR1 MDHEN, CDR2 SYDVKM. Trimming cost V 1 base and J 5 bases, with 15 bases left between them. The CDR3 loop reads CASSLYRGGSQNIQYF. As DNA, the CDR3 is TGTGCCAGCAGTTTATACCGCGGGGGCAGTCAAAACATTCAGTACTTC.